This T cell receptor beta chain originates from a study of T cells after yellow fever vaccination. Regarding the study as a whole: Among all clonotypes, a small share was observed in both CD4 and CD8 compartments. In post-booster samples, most primary-vaccination clones reappeared (around 95% CD4, nearly 90% CD8). The secondary response was weaker but peaked faster, day 5 versus 15.

The CDR3 runs 13 residues. Germline V gives CDR1 MNHEY, CDR2 SVGEGT. V lost 5 bases and J lost 5; bases outside the gene matches: 5. A note on this clonotype: The antigen is not known.

Template switching with 5'RACE generated the TCR cDNA and added a universal primer site and UMIs. TCRdb re-derived calls from the 5' RACE reads in MiXCR, one entry per CDR3 protein. The table includes a few hundred thousand distinct CDR3 sequences, about 8.7% detected once. Sequences were derived from PBMCs, sampled on the day of the first yellow fever vaccination. The chain recombines TRBV6-2 or TRBV6-3 with TRBJ2-7; 8 nucleotides agree with TRBD1. This clonotype was sampled from a man between 18 and 29 years old who received the YFV17D yellow fever vaccine. CDR3 region: CASSGQGANEQYF. The CDR3 bases are TGTGCCAGCAGTGGGCAGGGGGCTAACGAGCAGTACTTC.